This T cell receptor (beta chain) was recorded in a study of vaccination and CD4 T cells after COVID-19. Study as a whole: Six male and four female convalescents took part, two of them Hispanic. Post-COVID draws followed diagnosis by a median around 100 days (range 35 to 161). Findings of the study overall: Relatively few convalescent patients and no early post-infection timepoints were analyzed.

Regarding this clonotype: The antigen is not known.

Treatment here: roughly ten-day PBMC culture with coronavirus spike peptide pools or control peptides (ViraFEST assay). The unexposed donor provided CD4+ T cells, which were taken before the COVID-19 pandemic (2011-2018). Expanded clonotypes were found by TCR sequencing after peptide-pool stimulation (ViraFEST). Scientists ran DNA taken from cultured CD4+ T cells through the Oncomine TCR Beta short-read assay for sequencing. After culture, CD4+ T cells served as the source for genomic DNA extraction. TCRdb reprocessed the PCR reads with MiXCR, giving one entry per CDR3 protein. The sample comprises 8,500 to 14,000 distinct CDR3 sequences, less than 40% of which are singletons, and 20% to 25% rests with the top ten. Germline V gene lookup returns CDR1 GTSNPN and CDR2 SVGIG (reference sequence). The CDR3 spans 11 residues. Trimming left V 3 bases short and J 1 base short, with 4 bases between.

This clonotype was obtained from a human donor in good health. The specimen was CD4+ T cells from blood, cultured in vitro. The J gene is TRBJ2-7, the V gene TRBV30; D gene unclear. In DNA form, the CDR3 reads TGTGCCTGGAGCATTTCCTACGAGCAGTACTTC. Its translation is CAWSISYEQYF.